The 5 T cell receptor beta chains given below trace back to one sample, sequenced in a study of metastatic and nonmetastatic thyroid tumors. TCRdb re-called the PCR reads with MiXCR. Among approximately 18,000 clones listed, approximately 30% were seen once. Every patient underwent thyroid surgery untreated. Sample: tumor tissue. Receptor source: a female donor with papillary thyroid cancer or a benign thyroid nodule (not recorded which). Some clones in this sample may be carry-over from other donors' samples.

The V and J genes are TRBV7-3 and TRBJ2-1; D possibly corresponds to TRBD2 (6 bases). The V end was cut by 3 bases, the J end by 6 bases, with 6 bases between. The V gene's germline CDR1 is SGHTA and CDR2 FQGTGA. This CDR3 has 12 amino acids. CDR3 nucleotide sequence: TGTGCCAGCAGCTTTAGCGGCAATGAGCAGTTCTTC. Translating gives CASSFSGNEQFF.

This clone was picked up many times. Since a much larger clone is just one base distant, this may be a read error. The DNA of the CDR3 is TGTGCCAGCAGCCAGGCCTGTTCTTCGTGGAACACCGGGGAGCTGTTTTTT. Its protein product is CASSQACSSWNTGELFF. The rearrangement joins TRBV7-8 to TRBJ2-2; D remains ambiguous. The CDR3 runs 17 residues. Germline values: CDR1 SGHVS, CDR2 FQNEAQ. V was clipped by 5 bases and J by 1 base, with 17 bases between them. Full variable domain (rest looked up from reference TRBV7-8 and TRBJ2-2): GAGVSQSPRYKVAKRGQDVALRCDPISGHVSLFWYQQALGQGPEFLTYFQNEAQLDKSGLPSDRFFAERPEGSVSTLKIQRTQQEDSAVYLCASSQACSSWNTGELFFGEGSRLTVL.

This clone was seen more than once but under ten times. The V gene is TRBV6-2 or TRBV6-3, the J gene TRBJ2-2; D may be TRBD1 (5 bases). V lost 0 bases, J lost 3 bases, and 14 bases lay in between. This CDR3 is built from 17 residues. Per the germline V gene, CDR1 is MNHEY and CDR2 is SVGEGT. The CDR3 protein is CASSYSRLGPDTGELFF. CDR3 in DNA: TGTGCCAGCAGTTACTCCCGATTGGGGCCAGACACCGGGGAGCTGTTTTTT.

As concerns this clone: At one boundary the junction diverges from the germline segment, which might be a read error. V is TRBV10-3 and J is TRBJ2-3; the D gene could be TRBD1 or TRBD2 (6 bases each). The CDR3 contains 19 residues. Germline V gene sequence: CDR1 ENHRY, CDR2 SYGVKD. The CDR3 DNA reads as TGTGCCATCATGGTCGAACCGGGAGTCCTGACAGGTAGCACTGATACGCAGTATTTT. It codes for CAIMVEPGVLTGSTDTQYF.

The chain links TRBV6-4 to TRBJ2-3; 7 bases align to TRBD2. V lost 2 bases and J lost 2; bases outside the gene matches: 4. The CDR3 is 15 amino acids. Germline loops: CDR1 MRHNA, CDR2 SNTAGT. CDR3 nucleotide sequence: TGTGCCAGCAGTGACCAAGCGGGGACCACAGATACGCAGTATTTT. As protein: CASSDQAGTTDTQYF.